What follows is one T cell receptor (beta chain) and its context. The antigen it recognizes is unknown. No much larger clone exists at a distance of one base, and base qualities are not known. V loses 4 bases at its end and J loses 3 bases; junction bases beyond the gene matches: 13. Based on the germline V gene, the CDR1 and CDR2 sequences are SGHRS and YFSETQ. The CDR3 holds 19 amino acids from the cysteine to the phenylalanine. Only the CDR3 DNA stays, 57 bases, in frame from base 1. The run used an Illumina NovaSeq 6000. TCRalpha and TCRbeta cDNA libraries were built by 5'RACE with constant-segment primers, adding sample barcodes and unique molecular identifiers. Trizol reagent was used to extract RNA from every sample. Library amplification was performed in two PCR steps, and a second sample barcode and Illumina TruSeq adapters were introduced in the second step. The libraries were sequenced on an Illumina NovaSeq using 2 x 150 bp paired-end reads. Under the source paper's analysis protocol: With migec v1.2.7, reads were demultiplexed and then collapsed into UMI-guided consensus sequences. Using mixcr v2.1.11, the UMI consensuses were aligned to TRA and TRB V and J templates and assembled into clonotypes. Expanded or contracted clonotypes were those called significant by both edgeR and NoisET, with noise models trained on biological replicates. For edgeR calls, the cutoffs were a false discovery rate-adjusted p below 0.01 and a log2 fold-change threshold of 1. PCA with hierarchical clustering of max-normalized trajectories of the 1000 most abundant clonotypes was used as exploratory dynamics analysis. Each responding clone was given a CD4 or CD8 phenotype based on the CD4+ and CD8+ repertoires, which had been sequenced separately. The public sequencing data were trimmed at Q25 with fastp and processed into clonotypes with MiXCR by TCRdb, which kept only in-frame beta chains. One record per CDR3 amino acid sequence lists the most common genes and DNA. TCRdb's processing, not the authors', yielded these V and J calls. The sample has 400,000 to 500,000 distinct CDR3 sequences on record, 20% of them singletons. The ten most abundant clones make up approximately 8.4% of the sample.

The source of the sample is a study of T-cell memory formation after mild COVID-19 (dated by TCRdb to 2020 to 2022). Looking at the study overall: TCR sequence clusters from the two donors were found to be largely donor specific. In two donors, T-cell clones that expanded and contracted after mild COVID-19 were followed by sequencing TCRalpha and TCRbeta repertoires longitudinally. The cohort was made up of two young adult volunteers, one female and one male, who were previously healthy. What the work shows at the level of the full study, not this receptor alone: Whether the second-wave clones peaking on day 37 were SARS-CoV-2 specific was not confirmed. The study covered only two mild cases, and larger cohorts including severe cases with pre-infection samples were considered necessary. Contracting CD4+ clones appeared mostly in the CM and EM memory subsets, whereas CD8+ clones were enriched in EMRA. Clones that contracted from day 15 to 85 showed balanced CD4/CD8 phenotypes, whereas a second wave of clones that expanded from day 15 to 37 leaned towards CD4+. The detection of some responding clones in pre-infection memory suggests that pre-existing cross-reactive memory T cells joined the SARS-CoV-2 response.

PBMCs were isolated by Ficoll-Paque density gradient centrifugation. Rearrangement joined TRBV5-1 to TRBJ2-1, with 13 middle bases fitting TRBD2. The sequence was obtained from an adult woman who had mild COVID-19 (a few samples of this study predate the infection). The sample titles of this study are shuffled in the database, so cell type and time point are left out; the donor was told from shared clones. Sequencing was carried out using PBMCs or a T cell subset sorted from them (not recorded which). The base sequence is TGCGCCAGCAGCCTTTCGTCGGGACTAGCGGGGTATATCTACAATGAGCAGTTCTTC. It translates as CASSLSSGLAGYIYNEQFF.